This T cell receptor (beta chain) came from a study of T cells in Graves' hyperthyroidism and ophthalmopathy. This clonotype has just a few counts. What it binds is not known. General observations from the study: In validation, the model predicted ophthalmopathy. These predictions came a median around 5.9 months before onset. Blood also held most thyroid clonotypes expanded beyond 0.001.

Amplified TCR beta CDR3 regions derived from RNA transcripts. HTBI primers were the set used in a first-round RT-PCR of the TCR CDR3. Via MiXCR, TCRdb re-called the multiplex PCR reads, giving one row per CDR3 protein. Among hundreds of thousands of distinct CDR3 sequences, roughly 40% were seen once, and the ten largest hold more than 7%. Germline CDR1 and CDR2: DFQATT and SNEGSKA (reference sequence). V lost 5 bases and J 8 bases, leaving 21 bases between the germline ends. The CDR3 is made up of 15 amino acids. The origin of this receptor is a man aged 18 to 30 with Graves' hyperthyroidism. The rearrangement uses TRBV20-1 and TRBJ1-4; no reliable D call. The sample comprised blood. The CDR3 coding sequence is TGCAGTGCTGCGGAAGTAGCGGGTGAAGGCGAAAAACTGTTTTTT. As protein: CSAAEVAGEGEKLFF.